The 10 T cell receptor beta chains given below trace back to one sample, sequenced in a study of Graves' ophthalmopathy and Graves' hyperthyroidism. Amplified material comprised TCR beta CDR3 regions derived from RNA transcripts. Second-round multiplex PCR came after a first-round RT-PCR that employed HTBI primers. Each CDR3 protein is one row after TCRdb ran MiXCR on the multiplex PCR reads. Altogether about 390,000 distinct CDR3 sequences are present, approximately 18% being singletons, with the ten largest covering 2.4%. Material: peripheral blood. The source of these receptors is an adult woman with stable Graves' hyperthyroidism.

This clonotype was seen repeatedly, ten times or more. For the CDR3, the DNA is TGTGCCAGTAGTATAGCCGGGTACGAGCAGTACTTC. Translating gives CASSIAGYEQYF. The J gene is TRBJ2-7, the V gene TRBV19; D is uncertain. V lost 1 base, J lost 4 bases, and 5 bases lay in between. The CDR3 covers 12 residues. CDR1 and CDR2 from the germline V gene are LNHDA and SQIVND (reference sequence). Full variable domain (outside the CDR3, taken from reference TRBV19 and TRBJ2-7): DGGITQSPKYLFRKEGQNVTLSCEQNLNHDAMYWYRQDPGQGLRLIYYSQIVNDFQKGDIAEGYSVSREKKESFPLTVTSAQKNPTAFYLCASSIAGYEQYFGPGTRLTVT.

This clonotype was seen more than once but under ten times. This chain joins TRBV12-3 or TRBV12-4 and TRBJ2-2, with 11 bases matching TRBD2. With 6 bases clipped from V and 5 bases from J, the junction kept 11 bases outside the gene matches. CDR3 length: 17 residues. CDR3 region: CASRPGLAVVRTGELFF. The DNA for the CDR3 is TGTGCCAGCAGGCCGGGACTAGCGGTTGTAAGAACCGGGGAGCTGTTTTTT.

There are a few counts of this clonotype. This rearrangement joins TRBV13 to TRBJ1-2; no reliable D call. Per germline, CDR1 PRHDT and CDR2 FYEKMQ (reference sequence). V was shortened by 5 bases and J by 3 bases, with 10 bases between the two germline ends. The CDR3 has 13 residues. The CDR3 sequence: CASSQHRHYGYTF. In nucleotides, the CDR3 is TGTGCCAGCAGCCAACATCGCCACTATGGCTACACCTTC.

This clonotype appeared many times. V usage is TRBV5-5 and J usage is TRBJ1-2; no clear D. V lost 0 bases, J lost 3 bases, and 15 bases lay in between. The CDR3 covers 16 residues. Germline CDR1 and CDR2: SGHKS and YYEKEE (reference sequence). For the CDR3, the DNA is TGTGCCAGCAGCTTGGTGGCAGCGGTCGACGACTATGGCTACACCTTC. Its translation is CASSLVAAVDDYGYTF.

This clonotype was observed a handful of times. The chain is built from TRBV18 and TRBJ2-7; D gene ambiguous. Germline CDR1 reads KGHSH; CDR2 reads LQKENI. The CDR3 totals 15 residues. The V end was cut by 0 bases, the J end by 2 bases, with 11 bases between. The CDR3 DNA reads TGTGCCAGCTCACCACCGAAACAGTGGACCTACGAGCAGTACTTC. It is translated as CASSPPKQWTYEQYF.

This clonotype was picked up many times. This chain links TRBV12-3 or TRBV12-4 with TRBJ2-6; D remains unclear. Deletions cut 5 bases from V and 1 base from J, with 12 bases between. The CDR3 is 16 amino acids. In DNA form, the CDR3 reads TGTGCCAGCAGTCCAGTGGGCCGGTCTGGGGCCAACGTCCTGACTTTC. It encodes CASSPVGRSGANVLTF.

This clonotype was seen ten or more times. The chain uses TRBV4-3 and TRBJ2-2; D remains ambiguous. Looked up from germline, CDR1 is LGHNA and CDR2 is YSLEER. This CDR3 contains 14 residues. Trimming took 1 base from V and 1 from J, leaving 4 bases between them. The CDR3 DNA follows: TGCGCCAGCAGCCAAGGACGGAACACCGGGGAGCTGTTTTTT. Its translation is CASSQGRNTGELFF.

At least ten counts were recorded for this clonotype. The V call is TRBV20-1, the J call TRBJ2-5; D may match TRBD1 or TRBD2 (5 bases each). CDR1 and CDR2 from the germline V gene are DFQATT and SNEGSKA (reference sequence). This CDR3 region has 14 residues. Trimming removed 3 bases at V and 2 bases at J, with 13 bases between. The CDR3 here is CSASSWDQQETQYF. Written as DNA, the CDR3 is TGCAGTGCTAGTAGTTGGGACCAGCAAGAGACCCAGTACTTC.

CDR3 sequence reads: CASSKLRGAGTGELFF. The CDR3 nucleotides are TGTGCCAGCAGCAAGCTCCGTGGAGCCGGGACCGGGGAGCTGTTTTTT. The chain uses TRBV7-6 and TRBJ2-2; D gene unclear. This CDR3 has 16 residues. V lost 5 bases to trimming and J lost 5 bases, with 18 bases between them. Germline CDR1 reads SGHVS; CDR2 reads FNYEAQ.

This clonotype appeared many times. This chain links TRBV2 with TRBJ2-7, with D hard to call. The CDR3 contains 13 residues. The V end was cut by 4 bases, the J end by 4 bases, with 11 bases between. Germline V gene data show CDR1 as SNHLY and CDR2 as FYNNEI. The CDR3 bases are TGTGCCAGCAGTGCGTCAGGCCGATACGAGCAGTACTTC. Translation gives CASSASGRYEQYF.